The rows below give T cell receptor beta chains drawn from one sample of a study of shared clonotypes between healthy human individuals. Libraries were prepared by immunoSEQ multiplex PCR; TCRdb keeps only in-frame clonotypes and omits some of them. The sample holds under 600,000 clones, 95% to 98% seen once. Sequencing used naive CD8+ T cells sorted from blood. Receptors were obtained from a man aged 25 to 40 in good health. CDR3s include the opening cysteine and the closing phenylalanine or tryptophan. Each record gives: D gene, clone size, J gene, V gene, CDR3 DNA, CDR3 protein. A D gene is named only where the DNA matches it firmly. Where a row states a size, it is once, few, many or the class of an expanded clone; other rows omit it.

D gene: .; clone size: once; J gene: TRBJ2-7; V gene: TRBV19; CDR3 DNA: TGTGCCAGTAGTATAGGCAGGGGACGAAATTCCTACGAGCAGTACTTC; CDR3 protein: CASSIGRGRNSYEQYF
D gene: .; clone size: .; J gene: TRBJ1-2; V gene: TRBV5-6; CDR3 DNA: TGTGCCAGCAGCAAAGACGGGGGACTAATCCAGTATGGCTACACCTTC; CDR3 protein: CASSKDGGLIQYGYTF
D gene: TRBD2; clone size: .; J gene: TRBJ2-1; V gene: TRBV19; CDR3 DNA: TGTGCCAGTAAGTTGCAAGTAGCGGGAGCCTACAATGAGCAGTTCTTC; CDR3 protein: CASKLQVAGAYNEQFF
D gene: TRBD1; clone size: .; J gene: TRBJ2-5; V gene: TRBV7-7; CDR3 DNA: TGTGCTAGCAGCCCGGAGGGGACAGGAGGACAGGGCAGGGGGGAGACCCAGTACTTC; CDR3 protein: CASSPEGTGGQGRGETQYF
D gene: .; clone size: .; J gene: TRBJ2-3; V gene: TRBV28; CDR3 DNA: TGTGCCAGCAGCCAAGCCCCCACAGATACGCAGTATTTT; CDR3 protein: CASSQAPTDTQYF
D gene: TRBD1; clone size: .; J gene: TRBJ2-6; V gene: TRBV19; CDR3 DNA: TGTGCCAGTAGTCCCGGGACAGGGTTCGGGGCCAACGTCCTGACTTTC; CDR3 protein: CASSPGTGFGANVLTF
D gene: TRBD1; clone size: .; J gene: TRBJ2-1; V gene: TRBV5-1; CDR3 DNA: TGCGCCAGCAGCTTGTGGACAGGGGACAATGAGCAGTTCTTC; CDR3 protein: CASSLWTGDNEQFF
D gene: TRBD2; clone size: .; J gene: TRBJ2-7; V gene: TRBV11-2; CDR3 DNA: TGTGCCAGCAGCTTAGGTAGCGGGAGGTACGAGCAGTACTTC; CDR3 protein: CASSLGSGRYEQYF
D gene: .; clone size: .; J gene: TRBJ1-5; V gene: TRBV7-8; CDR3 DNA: TGTGCCAGCAGCGAAGGGCTGAACGGGGAAGGCAATCAGCCCCAGCATTTT; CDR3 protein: CASSEGLNGEGNQPQHF
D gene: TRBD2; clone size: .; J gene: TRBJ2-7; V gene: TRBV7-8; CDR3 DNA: TGTGCCAGCAGCTTAAGGCTAGCGGGGGTCTCCTACGAGCAGTACTTC; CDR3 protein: CASSLRLAGVSYEQYF
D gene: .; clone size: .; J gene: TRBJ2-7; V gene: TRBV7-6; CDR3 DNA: TGTGCCAGCAGCCCTCGTATCGGGAGATCCGAGCAGTACTTC; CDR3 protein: CASSPRIGRSEQYF
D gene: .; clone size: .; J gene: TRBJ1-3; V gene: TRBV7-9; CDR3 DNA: TGTGCCAGCAGCTTTTTCGACTCTGGAAACACCATATATTTT; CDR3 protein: CASSFFDSGNTIYF
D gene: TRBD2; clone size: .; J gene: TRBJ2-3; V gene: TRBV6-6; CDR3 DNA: TGTGCCAGCAGTTACTCGGGCGGGAGGGTGACAGATACGCAGTATTTT; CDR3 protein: CASSYSGGRVTDTQYF
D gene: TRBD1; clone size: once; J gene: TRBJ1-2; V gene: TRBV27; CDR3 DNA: TGTGCCAGCAGCACGATGACAGGGTTGGGACTCGGCGACTATGGCTACACCTTC; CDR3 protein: CASSTMTGLGLGDYGYTF
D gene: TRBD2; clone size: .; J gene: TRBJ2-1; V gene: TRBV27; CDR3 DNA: TGTGCCAGCAGCTTGCGACTAGCGGAGGATGAGCAGTTCTTC; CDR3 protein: CASSLRLAEDEQFF
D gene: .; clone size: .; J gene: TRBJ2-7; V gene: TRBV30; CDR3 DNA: TGTGCCTGGAGTGCCACAAGTTACTACGAGCAGTACTTC; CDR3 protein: CAWSATSYYEQYF
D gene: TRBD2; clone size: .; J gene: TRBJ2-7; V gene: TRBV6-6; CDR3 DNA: TGTGCCAGCCATCCGGGACTAGAATCCCTCTACGAGCAGTACTTC; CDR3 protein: CASHPGLESLYEQYF
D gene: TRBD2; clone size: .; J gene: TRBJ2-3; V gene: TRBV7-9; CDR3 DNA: TGTGCCAGCGGACCTAGCGGGAGGGTAGATACGCAGTATTTT; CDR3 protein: CASGPSGRVDTQYF
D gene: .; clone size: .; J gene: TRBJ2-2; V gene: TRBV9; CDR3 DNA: TGTGCCAGCAGCGGTGGCGGGGAGCTGTTTTTT; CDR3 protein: CASSGGGELFF
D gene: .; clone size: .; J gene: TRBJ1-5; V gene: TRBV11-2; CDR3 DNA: TGTGCCAGCAGCCCGACCGGACAGCCCCAGCATTTT; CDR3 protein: CASSPTGQPQHF
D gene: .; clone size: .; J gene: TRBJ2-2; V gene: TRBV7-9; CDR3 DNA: TGTGCCAGCAGCTTAGCGCAACCCGGCACCGGGGAGCTGTTTTTT; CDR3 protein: CASSLAQPGTGELFF
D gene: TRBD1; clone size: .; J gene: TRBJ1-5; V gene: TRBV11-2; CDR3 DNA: TGTGCCAGCAGCCTAGGGACAGGGGATCAGCCCCAGCATTTT; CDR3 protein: CASSLGTGDQPQHF
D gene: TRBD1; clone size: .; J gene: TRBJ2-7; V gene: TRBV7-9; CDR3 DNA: TGTGCCAGCAGCGGCGGAGGGGCCAGGGGGCAAGGATACGAGCAGTACTTC; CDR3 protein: CASSGGGARGQGYEQYF
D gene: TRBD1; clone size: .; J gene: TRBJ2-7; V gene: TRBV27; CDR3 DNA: TGTGCCAGCAGGTTAACAGGGGGCGCTTCATACGAGCAGTACTTC; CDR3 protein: CASRLTGGASYEQYF
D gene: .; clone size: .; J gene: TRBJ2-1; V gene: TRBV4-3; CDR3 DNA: TGCGCCAGCAGCCCCGGTACCAATGAGCAGTTCTTC; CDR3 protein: CASSPGTNEQFF
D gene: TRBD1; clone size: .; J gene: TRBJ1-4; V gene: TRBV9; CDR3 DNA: TGTGCCAGCAGCGTAGAAGGGGGCGGTGAAAAACTGTTTTTT; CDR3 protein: CASSVEGGGEKLFF
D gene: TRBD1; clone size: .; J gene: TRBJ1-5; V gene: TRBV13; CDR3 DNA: TGTGCCAGCAGCCTCGGACAGGGGAAGGCTAATCAGCCCCAGCATTTT; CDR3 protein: CASSLGQGKANQPQHF
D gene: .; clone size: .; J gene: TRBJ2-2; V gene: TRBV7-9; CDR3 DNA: TGTGCCAGCAGCTTAGGCACCGGGGAGCTGTTTTTT; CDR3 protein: CASSLGTGELFF
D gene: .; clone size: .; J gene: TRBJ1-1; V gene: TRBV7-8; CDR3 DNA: TGTGCCAGCAGCTCCAGGGGCACTGAAGCTTTCTTT; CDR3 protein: CASSSRGTEAFF
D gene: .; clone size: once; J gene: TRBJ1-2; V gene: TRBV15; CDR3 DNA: TGTGCCACCAGCAGAGATTTAGGGTTCTATGGCTACACCTTC; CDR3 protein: CATSRDLGFYGYTF
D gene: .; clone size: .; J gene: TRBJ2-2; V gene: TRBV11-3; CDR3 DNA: TGTGCCAGCAGCTCAGGGGTCGAAATGAACACCGGGGAGCTGTTTTTT; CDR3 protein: CASSSGVEMNTGELFF
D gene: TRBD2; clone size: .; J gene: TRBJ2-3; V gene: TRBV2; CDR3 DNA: TGTGCCAGCGCGGAACTAGCGGGAGGGCGGACAGATACGCAGTATTTT; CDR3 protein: CASAELAGGRTDTQYF
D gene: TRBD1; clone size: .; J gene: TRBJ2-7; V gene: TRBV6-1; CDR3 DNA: TGTGCCAGTAGGACAGGGGGCACGTACGAGCAGTACTTC; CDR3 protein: CASRTGGTYEQYF
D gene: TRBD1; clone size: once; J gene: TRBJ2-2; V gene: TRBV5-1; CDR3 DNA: TGCGCCAGCAGCTTGGATGGCGACAGGGGGAACACCGGGGAGCTGTTTTTT; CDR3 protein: CASSLDGDRGNTGELFF
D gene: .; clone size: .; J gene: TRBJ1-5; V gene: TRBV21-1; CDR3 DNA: TGTGCCCATCCACAGGGGATTCAGCCCCAGCATTTT; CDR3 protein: CAHPQGIQPQHF
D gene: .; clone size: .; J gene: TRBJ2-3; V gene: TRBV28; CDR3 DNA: TGTGCCAGCAGTCTCTCGGACAGCCGAACAGATACGCAGTATTTT; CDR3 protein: CASSLSDSRTDTQYF
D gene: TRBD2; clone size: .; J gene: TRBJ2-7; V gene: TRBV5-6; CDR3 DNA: TGTGCCAGCAGCTGGGGCGGGAGCTACGAGCAGTACTTC; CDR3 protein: CASSWGGSYEQYF
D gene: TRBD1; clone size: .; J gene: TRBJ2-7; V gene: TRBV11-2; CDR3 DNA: TGTGCCAGCAGCATGGACAGGATCTCAAATTACTACGAGCAGTACTTC; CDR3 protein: CASSMDRISNYYEQYF
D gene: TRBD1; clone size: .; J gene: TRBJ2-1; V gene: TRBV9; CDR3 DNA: TGTGCCAGCGGAGGACAGGCCCACAATGAGCAGTTCTTC; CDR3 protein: CASGGQAHNEQFF
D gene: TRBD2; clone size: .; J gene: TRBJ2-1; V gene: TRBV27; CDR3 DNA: TGTGCCAGCAGTTCTGGGGTAGCGGGAGTTTCGGGGCAGTTCTTC; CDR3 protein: CASSSGVAGVSGQFF
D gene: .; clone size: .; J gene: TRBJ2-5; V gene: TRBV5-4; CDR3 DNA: TGTGCCAGCAGCTCCGCCGTAGGTTCGGGGGAGACCCAGTACTTC; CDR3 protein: CASSSAVGSGETQYF
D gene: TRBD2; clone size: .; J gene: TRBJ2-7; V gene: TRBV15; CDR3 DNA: TGTGCCACCAAGGCCGGGACTAGCAGCGAGCAGTACTTC; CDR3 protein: CATKAGTSSEQYF
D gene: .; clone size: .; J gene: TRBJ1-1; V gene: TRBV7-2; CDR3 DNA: TGTGCCAGCAGCTTACCCCCAGGGGAGGCACCAAACATTGAAGCTTTCTTT; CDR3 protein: CASSLPPGEAPNIEAFF
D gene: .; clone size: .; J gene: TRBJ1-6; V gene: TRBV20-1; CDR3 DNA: TGCAGTGTTTTCCCGTGGGGTTTT; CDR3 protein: CSVFPWGF
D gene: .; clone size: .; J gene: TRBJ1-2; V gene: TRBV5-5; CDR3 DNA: TGTGCCAGCAGCCCTGTGGAGAGCTATGGCTACACCTTC; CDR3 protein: CASSPVESYGYTF
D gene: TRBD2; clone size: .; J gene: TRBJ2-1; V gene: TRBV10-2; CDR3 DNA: TGCGCCAGCAGAGAAGCGGGACGGTATGAGCAGTTCTTC; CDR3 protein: CASREAGRYEQFF